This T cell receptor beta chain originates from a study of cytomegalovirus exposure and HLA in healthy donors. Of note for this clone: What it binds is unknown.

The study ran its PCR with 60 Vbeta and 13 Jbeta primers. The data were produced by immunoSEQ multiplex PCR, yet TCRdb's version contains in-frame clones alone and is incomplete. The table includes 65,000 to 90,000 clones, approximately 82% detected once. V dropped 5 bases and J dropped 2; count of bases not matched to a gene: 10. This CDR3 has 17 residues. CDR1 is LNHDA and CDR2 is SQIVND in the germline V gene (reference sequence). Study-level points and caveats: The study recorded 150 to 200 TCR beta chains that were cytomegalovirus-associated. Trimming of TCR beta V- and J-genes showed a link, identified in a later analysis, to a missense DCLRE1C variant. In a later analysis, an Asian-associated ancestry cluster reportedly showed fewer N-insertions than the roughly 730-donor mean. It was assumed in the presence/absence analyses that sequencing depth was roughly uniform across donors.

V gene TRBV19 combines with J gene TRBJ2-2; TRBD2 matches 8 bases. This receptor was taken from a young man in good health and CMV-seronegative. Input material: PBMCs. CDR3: CASSLAGGGGNTGELFF. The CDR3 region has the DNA TGTGCCAGTAGTCTTGCGGGGGGCGGGGGCAACACCGGGGAGCTGTTTTTT.